These 4 T cell receptor beta chains were sequenced from one sample in a study of control samples from healthy donors and cancer patients. Clones were read by immunoSEQ multiplex PCR, and TCRdb kept only the in-frame ones, dropping some. The table lists approximately 86,000 clones, approximately 86% of them singletons. Sequenced input: blood. The receptors derive from a man aged 25-45 years in good health.

This chain uses TRBV14 with TRBJ2-3, with D maybe TRBD2 (6 bases). From germline, CDR1 is SGHDN and CDR2 FVKESK. The CDR3 totals 13 residues. The V end lost 4 bases, the J end lost 5 bases, and 10 bases lay between the germline ends. The DNA of the CDR3 is TGTGCCAGCAGCCCCCTCGGGGGAGATACGCAGTATTTT. Translating gives CASSPLGGDTQYF.

The CDR3 DNA sequence: TGTGCCAGCAGTGAAGCGTCGGGGGCGAACACCGGGGAGCTGTTTTTT. It codes for CASSEASGANTGELFF. The chain links TRBV6-1 to TRBJ2-2; TRBD2 is a possible D gene (6 bases). Looked up from germline, CDR1 is MNHNS and CDR2 is SASEGT. This CDR3 has 16 amino acids. V lost 0 bases and J 0 bases, leaving 8 bases between the germline ends.

The rearrangement joins TRBV5-8 to TRBJ2-1; 7 positions agree with TRBD1. This CDR3 spans 16 amino acids. From germline, CDR1 is SGHTS and CDR2 YDEGEE. The V gene end was trimmed by 1 base and the J gene end by 4 bases; junction bases not matched to a gene: 8. The CDR3: CASSLFGGQSYNEQFF. The CDR3 DNA sequence: TGTGCCAGCAGCTTGTTTGGGGGACAGTCATACAATGAGCAGTTCTTC.

J is TRBJ2-3 and V is TRBV6-1; 7 bases align to TRBD2. Germline loops: CDR1 MNHNS, CDR2 SASEGT. The CDR3 covers 15 residues. After removal of 0 bases from V and 2 bases from J, the junction contained 2 bases not matched to a gene. The DNA of the CDR3 is TGTGCCAGCAGTGAAGCGGGGGGGTTCACAGATACGCAGTATTTT. Its translation: CASSEAGGFTDTQYF.